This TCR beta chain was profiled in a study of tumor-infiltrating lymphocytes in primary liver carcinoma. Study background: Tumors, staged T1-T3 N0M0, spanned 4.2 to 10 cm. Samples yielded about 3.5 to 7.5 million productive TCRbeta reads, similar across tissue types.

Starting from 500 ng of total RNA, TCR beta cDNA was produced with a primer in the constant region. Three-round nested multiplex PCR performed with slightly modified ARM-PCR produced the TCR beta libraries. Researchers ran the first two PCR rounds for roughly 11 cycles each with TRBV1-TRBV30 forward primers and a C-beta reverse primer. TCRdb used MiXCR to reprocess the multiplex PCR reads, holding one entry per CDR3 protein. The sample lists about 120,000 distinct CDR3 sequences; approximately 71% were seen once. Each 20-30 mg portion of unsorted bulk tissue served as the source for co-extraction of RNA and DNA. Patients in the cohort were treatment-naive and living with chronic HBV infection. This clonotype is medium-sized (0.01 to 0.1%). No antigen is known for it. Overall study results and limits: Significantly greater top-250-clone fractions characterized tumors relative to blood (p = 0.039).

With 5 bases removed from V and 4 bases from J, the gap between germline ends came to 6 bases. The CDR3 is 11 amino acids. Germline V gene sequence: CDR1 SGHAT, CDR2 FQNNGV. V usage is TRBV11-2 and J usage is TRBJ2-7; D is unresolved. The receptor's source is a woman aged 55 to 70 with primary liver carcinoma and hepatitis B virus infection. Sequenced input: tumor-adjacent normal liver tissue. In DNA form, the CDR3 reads TGTGCCAGCAGCACTTATTACGAGCAGTACTTC. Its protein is CASSTYYEQYF.